This T cell receptor (beta chain) came from a study of blood T cell repertoires in COVID-19. The protocol was immunoSEQ multiplex PCR, while the TCRdb copy is restricted to in-frame clones and leaves out a portion. The sample lists about 230,000 clones; around four fifths were seen once. There are 13 residues in the CDR3. Trimming stripped 1 base from V and 6 bases from J, with 7 bases between. From germline, CDR1 is SGHNT and CDR2 YYREEE (reference sequence). V and J are TRBV5-4 and TRBJ2-2, with a possible D match to TRBD2 (6 bases). The sample consisted of peripheral blood. The clonotype comes from a man aged 40-49 years with active or convalescent COVID-19. This CDR3 reads CASSLWGAGELFF. CDR3 coding DNA: TGTGCCAGCAGCTTGTGGGGGGCCGGGGAGCTGTTTTTT. Together with reference TRBV5-4 and TRBJ2-2, the CDR3 gives the full variable domain: ETGVTQSPTHLIKTRGQQVTLRCSSQSGHNTVSWYQQALGQGPQFIFQYYREEENGRGNFPPRFSGLQFPNYSSELNVNALELDDSALYLCASSLWGAGELFFGEGSRLTVL.